The 22 T cell receptor beta chains reported below all come from one sample, sequenced in a study of CD8+ T cells in alopecia areata. It was cDNA, reverse transcribed from extracted RNA, that served as the sequencing template. This table comes from immunoSEQ multiplex PCR, and its TCRdb copy is limited to in-frame clones, with some not included. The sample lists over 110,000 clones, approximately 49% occurring once. Specimen: CD4+ T cells sorted from blood, collected at week 0. Receptors were obtained from a human donor with alopecia areata.

This chain uses TRBV6-1 with TRBJ1-5; D might be TRBD1 (6 bases). V was shortened by 5 bases and J by 7 bases, with 12 bases between the two germline ends. The germline V gene encodes CDR1 MNHNS and CDR2 SASEGT. The CDR3 covers 13 residues. CDR3 nucleotide sequence: TGTGCCAGCAGTACACAGGGCTACCAGCCCCAGCATTTT. Protein sequence: CASSTQGYQPQHF.

This clone was detected a few times. The V gene is TRBV27, the J gene TRBJ1-1; D remains unclear. V lost 4 bases, J lost 0 bases, and 9 bases lay in between. CDR1 and CDR2 from the germline V gene are MNHEY and SMNVEV (reference sequence). The CDR3 has 14 amino acids. CDR3 region: CASSYAGMNTEAFF. As DNA, the CDR3 is TGTGCCAGCAGTTACGCGGGAATGAACACTGAAGCTTTCTTT.

The V call is TRBV28, the J call TRBJ1-5; D unclear. This CDR3 has 12 amino acids. Trimming removed 2 bases at V and 3 bases at J, with 2 bases between. Per germline, CDR1 MDHEN and CDR2 SYDVKM. In DNA, the CDR3 is TGTGCCAGCAGTTTAACCAATCAGCCCCAGCATTTT. Protein product: CASSLTNQPQHF.

This clone was detected once. This sequence joins TRBV5-1 and TRBJ2-1; D ambiguous. The CDR3 has 16 amino acids. V lost 4 bases to trimming and J lost 0 bases, with 14 bases between them. Germline V gene sequence: CDR1 SGHRS, CDR2 YFSETQ. CDR3 in amino acids: CASSVIAIPSYNEQFF. CDR3 in DNA: TGCGCCAGCAGCGTGATAGCCATTCCCTCCTACAATGAGCAGTTCTTC.

The chain links TRBV29-1 to TRBJ1-1; D is undetermined. The CDR3 has 11 residues. Trimming took 7 bases from V and 0 from J, leaving 6 bases between them. Per the germline V gene, CDR1 is SQVTM and CDR2 is ANQGSEA. This chain's CDR3 is CSGILNTEAFF. As DNA, the CDR3 is TGCAGCGGAATATTGAACACTGAAGCTTTCTTT.

The genes are TRBV29-1 and TRBJ2-1; D may correspond to TRBD1 or TRBD2 (5 bases each). Trimming cost V 5 bases and J 5 bases, with 19 bases left between them. Germline lookup yields CDR1 SQVTM and CDR2 ANQGSEA. CDR3 length: 15 residues. The CDR3 loop is CSVTPGSIRNNEQFF. For the CDR3, the DNA is TGCAGCGTTACTCCAGGGAGTATCCGGAACAATGAGCAGTTCTTC.

The chain couples TRBV30 to TRBJ1-5; a possible D gene is TRBD1 (5 bases). With 2 bases removed from V and 11 bases from J, the gap between germline ends came to 13 bases. The germline CDR1 and CDR2 sequences are GTSNPN and SVGIG (reference sequence). The CDR3 runs 12 residues. CDR3 DNA sequence: TGTGCCTGGAGTTCGGGGTTGGGGGCCCAGCATTTT. This encodes CAWSSGLGAQHF.

This clone has ten or more counts. V usage is TRBV2 and J usage is TRBJ2-1, with TRBD2 identical over 7 bases. The V segment lost 7 bases and the J segment 10 bases; nucleotides outside the gene matches: 16. CDR3 length: 15 amino acids. Germline values: CDR1 SNHLY, CDR2 FYNNEI. CDR3 sequence (DNA): TGTGCCAGCATTCTCGGACTAGGGCCAAGGGGAGAGCAGTTCTTC. Its translation is CASILGLGPRGEQFF.

The chain couples TRBV5-1 to TRBJ1-1; TRBD1 is a possible D gene (5 bases). Germline V gene sequence: CDR1 SGHRS, CDR2 YFSETQ. V lost 0 bases and J 7 bases, leaving 16 bases between the germline ends. There are 15 residues in the CDR3. The CDR3 DNA reads as TGCGCCAGCAGCTTGGACCGGTCAGGGCTCGGTGAAGCTTTCTTT. This translates into CASSLDRSGLGEAFF.

The rearrangement joins TRBV30 to TRBJ2-5; D perhaps matches TRBD2 (6 bases). CDR3 length: 14 amino acids. The V and J ends lost 0 bases and 4 bases respectively, with 12 bases between them. Germline CDR1 GTSNPN, CDR2 SVGIG (reference sequence). Here the CDR3 reads CAWSVGGAGETQYF. The CDR3 DNA reads TGTGCCTGGAGTGTAGGCGGGGCAGGAGAGACCCAGTACTTC.

This clone was seen a handful of times. The sample carries other DNA sequences with the same CDR3. The V gene is TRBV30, the J gene TRBJ1-2; 11 nucleotides align to TRBD1. This CDR3 region has 12 residues. CDR1 GTSNPN and CDR2 SVGIG come from the germline V gene (reference sequence). V lost 3 bases, J lost 8 bases, and 2 bases stayed unmatched. The CDR3 DNA is TGTGCCTGGAGGGGACAGGGGGGAGGCTACACCTTC. Translation: CAWRGQGGGYTF.

This chain joins TRBV5-1 and TRBJ2-5, with 9 bases matching TRBD1. V shed 1 base and J 9 bases; nucleotides not matched to a gene: 10. Germline CDR1 SGHRS, CDR2 YFSETQ. This CDR3 region has 15 residues. Here the CDR3 DNA reads TGCGCCAGCAGCTTGACAGGGGGCCTTGGGATACCCCAGTACTTC. Amino acid sequence: CASSLTGGLGIPQYF.

CDR3: CSVGRTVPARGNEQFF. The CDR3 nucleotides read TGCAGCGTCGGACGGACTGTCCCCGCGAGAGGCAATGAGCAGTTCTTC. The chain employs TRBV29-1 and TRBJ2-1, with D possibly TRBD2 on 5 matching bases. Trimming removed 6 bases at V and 6 bases at J, with 24 bases between. CDR3 length: 16 amino acids. Per the germline V gene, CDR1 is SQVTM and CDR2 is ANQGSEA.

The rearrangement links TRBV2 to TRBJ2-5, with D perhaps TRBD2 (5 bases). Deletions cut 4 bases from V and 4 bases from J, with 7 bases between. The CDR3 length is 12 residues. CDR1 SNHLY and CDR2 FYNNEI come from the germline V gene. The DNA of the CDR3 is TGTGCCAGCAGTGTGAGGGCAGAGACCCAGTACTTC. Translated: CASSVRAETQYF.

This chain links TRBV6-6 with TRBJ2-1, with D tentatively TRBD2 (5 bases). Germline loops: CDR1 MNHNY, CDR2 SVGAGI (reference sequence). This CDR3 has 12 amino acids. V lost 0 bases to trimming and J lost 9 bases, with 6 bases between them. CDR3 sequence (DNA): TGTGCCAGCAGTTACTCAGAGGGTGAGCAGTTCTTC. It encodes CASSYSEGEQFF.

Here the CDR3 DNA reads TGTGCCAGCAGTCGCACGGACTACAATGAGCAGTTCTTC. This codes for CASSRTDYNEQFF. This chain links TRBV28 with TRBJ2-1; D is undetermined. Germline V gene lookup returns CDR1 MDHEN and CDR2 SYDVKM. This CDR3 is 13 amino acids long. V dropped 5 bases and J dropped 3 bases, with 8 bases sitting between them.

This clone was observed at least ten times. This rearrangement joins TRBV4-3 to TRBJ1-1, with 9 bases that match TRBD1. With 1 base clipped from V and 8 bases from J, the junction kept 14 bases outside the gene matches. Looked up from germline, CDR1 is LGHNA and CDR2 is YSLEER. The CDR3 is made up of 17 amino acids. CDR3 DNA sequence: TGCGCCAGCAGCCAAGGTCAGGCGCGGGGACAGGGAGGCGAAGCTTTCTTT. It codes for CASSQGQARGQGGEAFF.

V is TRBV29-1 and J is TRBJ1-4; maybe TRBD1 (5 bases). The V and J ends lost 8 bases and 8 bases respectively, with 15 bases between them. The CDR3 is 12 residues long. Germline V gene lookup returns CDR1 SQVTM and CDR2 ANQGSEA. The chain's CDR3 is CSFRDGAEKLFF. The CDR3 nucleotides are TGCAGCTTCCGGGACGGCGCGGAAAAACTGTTTTTT.

This clone was detected only a few times. The J gene is TRBJ2-3, the V gene TRBV29-1; tentatively, D is TRBD2 (5 bases). V lost 4 bases to trimming and J lost 4 bases, with 12 bases between them. This CDR3 has 13 residues. Germline V CDR1 and CDR2: SQVTM, ANQGSEA. CDR3 DNA: TGCAGCGTTGGATACCGGGATCCAGATACGCAGTATTTT. Translating gives CSVGYRDPDTQYF.

This chain uses TRBV9 with TRBJ2-3; D ambiguous. The ends were cut back, 4 bases at V and 4 bases at J, with 10 bases in the middle. Germline CDR1 SGDLS, CDR2 YYNGEE. This CDR3 has 13 amino acids. CDR3 DNA sequence: TGTGCCAGCAGCTCAACCCCCCCAGATACGCAGTATTTT. Translated, it gives CASSSTPPDTQYF.

The chain is built from TRBV9 and TRBJ2-2; D assignment may be TRBD1 or TRBD2 (5 bases each). Germline CDR1 is SGDLS and CDR2 is YYNGEE. V dropped 0 bases and J dropped 1 base, with 7 bases sitting between them. There are 15 residues in the CDR3. CDR3 nucleotide sequence: TGTGCCAGCAGCGTAGTTGGGGGGAACACCGGGGAGCTGTTTTTT. Translating it yields CASSVVGGNTGELFF.

The V call is TRBV29-1, the J call TRBJ2-1; 11 positions agree with TRBD1. Germline CDR1 and CDR2: SQVTM and ANQGSEA. After removal of 7 bases from V and 6 bases from J, the junction contained 5 bases not matched to a gene. This CDR3 is 13 amino acids long. CDR3 in DNA: TGCAGCGCGAGGGACAGGGGGTTCAATGAGCAGTTCTTC. Translating gives CSARDRGFNEQFF.